This T cell receptor (beta chain) appears in the sequencing data of a study of cytomegalovirus exposure and HLA in healthy donors. As regards this clone: Its target is unknown.

PCR primers comprised 60 Vbeta and 13 Jbeta primers. The assay was immunoSEQ multiplex PCR, and TCRdb's table has in-frame clones only and misses some. Among 40,000 to 55,000 clones listed, roughly four fifths were seen once. The CDR3 length is 16 residues. The V gene end was trimmed by 3 bases and the J gene end by 9 bases; junction bases not matched to a gene: 15. In germline, CDR1 is MGHRA, CDR2 YSYEKL. Study-level results: Analyses of presence and absence presupposed an approximately uniform sequencing depth across donors. According to reports, the classifier identified cytomegalovirus status with high specificity and sensitivity.

V usage is TRBV4-1 and J usage is TRBJ2-3, with 7 bases lining up with TRBD2. The receptor was derived from a boy between 5 and 17 years old in good health and CMV-seropositive. Sequencing was performed on PBMCs. CDR3 protein: CASSQGTITTAPTQYF. The CDR3 coding sequence is TGCGCCAGCAGCCAGGGGACTATCACTACCGCCCCCACGCAGTATTTT.